This T cell receptor (delta chain) was sequenced for a study of gamma-delta chains in newborns, infants, children. TCRdb reprocessed the reads using CATT. The repertoire holds about 11,000 delta-chain clones, with approximately 8.3% as singletons. V was clipped by 0 bases and J by 5 bases, with 21 bases between them. The CDR3 spans 17 residues. Germline CDR1 reads GEAIGNYY; CDR2 reads EKD. This clone was seen only a few times. The J gene is TRDJ1, the V gene TRDV2; D unresolved. The sequence was collected from a child who was a newborn, infant or young child, either healthy, febrile or measles-vaccinated (not recorded which). The sequenced sample consisted of blood. CDR3 bases: TGTGCCTGTGACACCGTCGGGCCCATGGCCTCTAGGGATAAACTCATCTTT. Its translation: CACDTVGPMASRDKLIF.